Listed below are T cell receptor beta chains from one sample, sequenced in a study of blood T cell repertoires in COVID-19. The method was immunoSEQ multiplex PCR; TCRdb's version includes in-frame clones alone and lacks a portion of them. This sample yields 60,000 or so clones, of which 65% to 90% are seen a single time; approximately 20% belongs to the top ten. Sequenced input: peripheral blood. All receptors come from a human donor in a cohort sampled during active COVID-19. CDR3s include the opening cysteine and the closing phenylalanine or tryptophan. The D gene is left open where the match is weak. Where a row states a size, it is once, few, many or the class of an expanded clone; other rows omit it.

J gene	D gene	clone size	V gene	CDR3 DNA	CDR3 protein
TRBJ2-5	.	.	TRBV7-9	TGTGCCAGTTCACCAGGGGGGAAGACCCAGTACTTC	CASSPGGKTQYF
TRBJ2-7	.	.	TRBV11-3	TGTGCCAGCAGCTTATCGCTTAATACAGGGTACTCCTACGAGCAGTACTTC	CASSLSLNTGYSYEQYF
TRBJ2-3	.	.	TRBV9	TGTGCCAGCAGCGTAGGGCAGGGAGGCGATACGCAGTATTTT	CASSVGQGGDTQYF
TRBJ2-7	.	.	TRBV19	TGTGCCAGTAGTATAGGGAAGACACAATTCTACGAGCAGTACTTC	CASSIGKTQFYEQYF
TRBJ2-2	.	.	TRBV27	TGTGCCAGCAGTTTACGGGGCAGGGGCGGTGCCGGGGAGCTGTTTTTT	CASSLRGRGGAGELFF
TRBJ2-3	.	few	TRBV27	TGTGCCAGCAGTATACGCGCGGATACGCAGTATTTT	CASSIRADTQYF
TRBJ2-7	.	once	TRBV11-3	TGTGCCAGCAGCCTCTCCTTGTGGGGCCACGAGCAGTACTTC	CASSLSLWGHEQYF
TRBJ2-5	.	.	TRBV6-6	TGTGCCAGCAGTTCCGGGAGCAGAGAGACCCAGTACTTC	CASSSGSRETQYF
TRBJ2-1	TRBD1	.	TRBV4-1	TGCGCCAGCAGCCAAGAAGACAGGGCCTACAATGAGCAGTTCTTC	CASSQEDRAYNEQFF
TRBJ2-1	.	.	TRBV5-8	TGTGCCAGCAGTCCGGGACTTCCCAGCTCCTACAATGAGCAGTTCTTC	CASSPGLPSSYNEQFF
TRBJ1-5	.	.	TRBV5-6	TGTGCCAGCAGTCGACAGCGCTCCCTTCATCAGCCCCAGCATTTT	CASSRQRSLHQPQHF
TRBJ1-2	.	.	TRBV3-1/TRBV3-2	TGTGCCAGCAGCCAAGAAGTAGGGGCGGAAGGCTACACCTTC	CASSQEVGAEGYTF
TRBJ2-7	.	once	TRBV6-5	TGTGCCAGCATCGGGGGATCCCTATACGAGCAGTACTTC	CASIGGSLYEQYF
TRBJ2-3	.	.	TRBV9	TGTGCCAGCAGCGCTACTAGAGCCACAGATACGCAGTATTTT	CASSATRATDTQYF
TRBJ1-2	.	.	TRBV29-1	TGCAGCGTTGGCCAGGGTGACTATGGCTACACCTTC	CSVGQGDYGYTF
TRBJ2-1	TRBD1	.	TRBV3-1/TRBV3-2	TGTGCCAGCAGCCAAGATAGGACAGGGATCAATGAGCAGTTCTTC	CASSQDRTGINEQFF
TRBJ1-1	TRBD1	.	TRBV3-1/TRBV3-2	TGTGCCAGCAGCCACAGGGGGTCCTATACTGAAGCTTTCTTT	CASSHRGSYTEAFF
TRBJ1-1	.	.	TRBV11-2	TGTGCCAGCAGCCGAGACAGGCTCATGAACACTGAAGCTTTCTTT	CASSRDRLMNTEAFF
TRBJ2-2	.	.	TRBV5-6	TGTGCCAGCAGCTTGGGACCCGGGAGCAACACCGGGGAGCTGTTTTTT	CASSLGPGSNTGELFF
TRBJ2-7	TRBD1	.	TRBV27	TGTGCCAGCAGTTCCAACAGGGGAAGAGGTCCCTACGAGCAGTACTTC	CASSSNRGRGPYEQYF
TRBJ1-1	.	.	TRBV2	TGTGCCAGCAGATTCCTCGAGGAACACACTGAAGCTTTCTTT	CASRFLEEHTEAFF
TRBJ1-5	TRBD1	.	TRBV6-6	TGTGCCAGCAGTAGGACAGGGGGTAGCAATCAGCCCCAGCATTTT	CASSRTGGSNQPQHF
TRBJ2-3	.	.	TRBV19	TGTGCCAGTAGTCCTACAGGGTCAGATACGCAGTATTTT	CASSPTGSDTQYF
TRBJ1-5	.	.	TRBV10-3	TGTGCCATCAACCCCGGGGATCAGCCCCAGCATTTT	CAINPGDQPQHF
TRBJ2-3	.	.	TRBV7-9	TGTGCCAGCAGCCCCCGCCGGGTACAACCCAGCACAGATACGCAGTATTTT	CASSPRRVQPSTDTQYF
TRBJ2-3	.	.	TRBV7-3	TGTGCCAGCAGCGCTAGCGACCTAGGAGGGGATACGCAGTATTTT	CASSASDLGGDTQYF
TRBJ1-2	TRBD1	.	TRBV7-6	TGTGCCAGCAGCTTAAGACAGGGGGCTGACTATGGCTACACCTTC	CASSLRQGADYGYTF
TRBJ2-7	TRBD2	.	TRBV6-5	TGTGCCAGCAGCCCGGGACTAGCGTCTCGGGAGCAGTACTTC	CASSPGLASREQYF
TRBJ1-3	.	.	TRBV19	TGTGCCAGTAGCCTGGACAGATACTCTGGAAACACCATATATTTT	CASSLDRYSGNTIYF
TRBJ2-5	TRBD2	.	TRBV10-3	TGTGCCATCAGTGATGGACTAGCGGGGCCAGAGACCCAGTACTTC	CAISDGLAGPETQYF
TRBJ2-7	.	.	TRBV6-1	TGTGCCAGCAGTGAAGCGCTTAGTAGGGGCCGCAGCTCCTACGAGCAGTACTTC	CASSEALSRGRSSYEQYF
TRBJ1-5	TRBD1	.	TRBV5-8	TGTGCCAGCAGCTCTGGGACAGGGGGCGGGCAGCCCCAGCATTTT	CASSSGTGGGQPQHF
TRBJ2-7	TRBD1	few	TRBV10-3	TGTGCCATCACTCGGACAGGCACCTCCTACGAGCAGTACTTC	CAITRTGTSYEQYF
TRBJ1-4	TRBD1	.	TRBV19	TGTGCCAGTAGTCCCGGGTCAGGGGGGATTGTGCTTGAAAAACTGTTTTTT	CASSPGSGGIVLEKLFF
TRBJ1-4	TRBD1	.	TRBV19	TGTGCCAGTAGCCCTATACTTGACAGGGAACTGTTTTTT	CASSPILDRELFF
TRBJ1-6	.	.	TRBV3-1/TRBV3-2	TGTGCCAGCAGCCAAGATAGGGGCGCCAGCCACTTT	CASSQDRGASHF
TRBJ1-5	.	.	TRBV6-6	TGTGCCAGCAGTAAACACCGGGACACAGATCAGCCCCAGCATTTT	CASSKHRDTDQPQHF
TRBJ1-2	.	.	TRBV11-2	TGTGCCAGCAGCTTAGTGGAGGGTCTCGGTGGCTACACCTTC	CASSLVEGLGGYTF
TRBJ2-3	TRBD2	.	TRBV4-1	TGCGCCAGCAGCCAAGAAGGGACGGGGGGTCCCACAGATACGCAGTATTTT	CASSQEGTGGPTDTQYF
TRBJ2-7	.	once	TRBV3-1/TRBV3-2	TGTGCCAGCAGCCAAGAAGGACTCCTCTACGAGCAGTACTTC	CASSQEGLLYEQYF
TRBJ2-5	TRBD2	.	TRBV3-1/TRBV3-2	TGTGCCAGCAGCTCAAGCGGGGCAGAGACCCAGTACTTC	CASSSSGAETQYF
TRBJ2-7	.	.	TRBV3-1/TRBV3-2	TGTGCCAGCAGCCAAGATCGCGGAAGTTCCTACGAGCAGTACTTC	CASSQDRGSSYEQYF
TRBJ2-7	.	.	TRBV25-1	TGTGCCAGCAGTGAAAAAAACAGGCACCACGAGCAGTACTTC	CASSEKNRHHEQYF
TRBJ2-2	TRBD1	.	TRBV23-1	TGCGCCAGCAGACCGGGACAGGGCGTTACCGGGGAGCTGTTTTTT	CASRPGQGVTGELFF
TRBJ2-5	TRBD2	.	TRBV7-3	TGTGCCAGCAGCCCCCTCAGCGGGGGGCCCCAAGAGACCCAGTACTTC	CASSPLSGGPQETQYF
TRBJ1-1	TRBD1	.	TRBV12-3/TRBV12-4	TGTGCCAGCACTCTGACAGGGTACACTGAAGCTTTCTTT	CASTLTGYTEAFF
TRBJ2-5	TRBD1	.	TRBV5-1	TGCGCCAGCAGCTCCCCCACGGGACAGGGAGAGACCCAGTACTTC	CASSSPTGQGETQYF
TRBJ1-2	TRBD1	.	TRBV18	TGTGCCAGCTCACAGGGGCAGGGGGAGTATGGCTACACCTTC	CASSQGQGEYGYTF
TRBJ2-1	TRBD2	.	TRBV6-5	TGTGCCAGCAGCAGAGCGGGGGGGTCCTACAATGAGCAGTTCTTC	CASSRAGGSYNEQFF
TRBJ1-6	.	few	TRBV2	TGTGCCAGCATTTTAGATAGCTCCTATAATTCACCCCTCCACTTT	CASILDSSYNSPLHF
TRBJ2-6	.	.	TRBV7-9	TGTGCCAGCAGCGGGGGACTCTCCGGGGCCAACGTCCTGACTTTC	CASSGGLSGANVLTF